The sequence of this T cell receptor beta chain was determined in a study of T cell repertoires in cytomegalovirus infection. In the study overall: Evidence of both CMV infection and a matching HLA type came from public TCR beta signatures.

This clonotype was observed many times. Its antigen is still unknown. Broader study findings: Cumulative frequency of public TCR beta families picked out carriers of CMV plus the relevant HLA.

Germline CDR1 and CDR2: MNHNS and SASEGT. Trimming left V 6 bases short and J 0 bases short, with 18 bases between. The CDR3 covers 17 residues. Via MiXCR, TCRdb re-called the reads, giving one row per CDR3 protein. This sample has around 450,000 distinct CDR3 sequences; around 32% occur once, and the top ten carry roughly an eighth. The sequence was obtained from a human donor in good health (CMV status not recorded). Some clones in this sample may be carry-over from other donors' samples. The specimen was PBMCs. The genes are TRBV6-1 and TRBJ1-5, with a tentative D call TRBD1 (5 bases). The CDR3 DNA follows: TGTGCCAGCAGATCCTCCGAGGGGTGGAATAGCAATCAGCCCCAGCATTTT. Amino acids: CASRSSEGWNSNQPQHF.